This T cell receptor (beta chain) comes out of a study of blood T cell repertoires in COVID-19. Study as a whole: Italy, Spain and the United States were the sources of the convalescent and acute COVID-19 samples. From T cells, B-cell-depleted T cells, or PBMCs came the material, which was cDNA or gDNA.

In the authors' workflow: Reference gene primer amplification yielded estimated nucleated cell counts. Clones were sequenced by immunoSEQ multiplex PCR, and TCRdb holds only the in-frame ones, with some missing. D and trimming were read from the DNA, whereas the V and J calls and clone size are those reported in that table. The sample includes some 520,000 clones, nearly 90% of them seen just once. This clonotype originated in a man aged 18 to 35 with COVID-19, enrolled during active disease. Sequencing used peripheral blood.

CDR3 nucleotides: TGTGCCAGCAGTTACGCGAGCGGAGCCTACGAGCAGTACTTC. It specifies CASSYASGAYEQYF. The rearrangement joins TRBV6-6 to TRBJ2-7; D is perhaps TRBD2 (5 bases). This CDR3 has 14 residues. The germline V gene has CDR1 MNHNY and CDR2 SVGAGI (reference sequence). Trimming took off 2 bases at V and 2 bases at J, with 10 bases between the two ends.